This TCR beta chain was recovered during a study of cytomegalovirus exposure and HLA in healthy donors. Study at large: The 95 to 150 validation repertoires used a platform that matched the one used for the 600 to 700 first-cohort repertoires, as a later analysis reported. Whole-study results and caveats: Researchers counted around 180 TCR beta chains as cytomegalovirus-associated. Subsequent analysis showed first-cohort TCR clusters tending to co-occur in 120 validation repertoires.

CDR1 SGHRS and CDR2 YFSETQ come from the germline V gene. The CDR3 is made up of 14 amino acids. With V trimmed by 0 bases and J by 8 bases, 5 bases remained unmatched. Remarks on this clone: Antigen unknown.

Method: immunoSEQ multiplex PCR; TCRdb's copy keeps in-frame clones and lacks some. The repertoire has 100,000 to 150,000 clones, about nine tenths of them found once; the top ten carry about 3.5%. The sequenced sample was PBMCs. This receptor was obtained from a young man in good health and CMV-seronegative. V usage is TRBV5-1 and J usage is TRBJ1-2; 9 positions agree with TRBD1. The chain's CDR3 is CASSLVQGAGGYTF. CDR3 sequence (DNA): TGCGCCAGCAGCTTGGTACAGGGGGCCGGGGGCTACACCTTC.